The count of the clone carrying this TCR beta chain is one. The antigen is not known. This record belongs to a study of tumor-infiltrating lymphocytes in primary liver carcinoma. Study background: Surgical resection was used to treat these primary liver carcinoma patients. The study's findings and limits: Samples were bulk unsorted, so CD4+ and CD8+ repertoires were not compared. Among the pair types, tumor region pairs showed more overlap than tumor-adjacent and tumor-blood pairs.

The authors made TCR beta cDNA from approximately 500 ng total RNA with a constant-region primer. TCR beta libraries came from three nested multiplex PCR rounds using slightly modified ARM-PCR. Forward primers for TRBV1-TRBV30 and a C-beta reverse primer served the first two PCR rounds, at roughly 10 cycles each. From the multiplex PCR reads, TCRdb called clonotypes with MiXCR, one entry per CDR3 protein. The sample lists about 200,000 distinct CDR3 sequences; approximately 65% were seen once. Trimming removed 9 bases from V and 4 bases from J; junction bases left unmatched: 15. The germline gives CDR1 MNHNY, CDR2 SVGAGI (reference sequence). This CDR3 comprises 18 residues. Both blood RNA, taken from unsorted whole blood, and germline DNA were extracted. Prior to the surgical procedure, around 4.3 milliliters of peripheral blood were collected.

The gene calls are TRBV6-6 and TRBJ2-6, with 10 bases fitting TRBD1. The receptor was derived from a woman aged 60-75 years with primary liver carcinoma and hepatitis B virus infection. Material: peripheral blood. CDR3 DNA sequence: TGTGCCAGTAGTAAAATAAGACAGGGGGCGAGAGGGGCCAACGTCCTGACTTTC. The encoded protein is CASSKIRQGARGANVLTF.